Listed here are 25 T cell receptor beta chains from one sample, sequenced in a study of cytomegalovirus exposure and HLA in healthy donors. Use of 60 Vbeta and 13 Jbeta primers characterized the PCR. Clones were read by immunoSEQ multiplex PCR, and TCRdb kept only the in-frame ones, dropping some. The sample carries around 150,000 clones, roughly 77% recorded once. Specimen: PBMCs. These receptors came from a woman aged 18-30 years in good health and CMV-seronegative.

This clone was found a few times. The chain has TRBV28 and TRBJ1-5; 9 bases agree with TRBD1. The ends lost 6 bases at V and 7 bases at J; junction bases unmatched: 10. The CDR3 runs to 15 residues. Germline V gene lookup returns CDR1 MDHEN and CDR2 SYDVKM. The CDR3 here is CASRADRGSMQPQHF. Written as DNA, the CDR3 is TGTGCCAGCAGAGCGGACAGGGGAAGTATGCAGCCCCAGCATTTT.

The chain employs TRBV19 and TRBJ1-1; D gene uncertain. The CDR3 spans 16 residues. Deletions cut 3 bases from V and 1 base from J, with 15 bases between. Per the germline V gene, CDR1 is LNHDA and CDR2 is SQIVND (reference sequence). This chain's CDR3 is CASSIRHGSSNTEAFF. CDR3 DNA sequence: TGTGCCAGTAGTATTCGCCACGGGAGCTCGAACACTGAAGCTTTCTTT.

The rearrangement joins TRBV15 to TRBJ2-1; TRBD1 matches 7 bases. The CDR3 is 15 residues long. The germline V gene has CDR1 LNHNV and CDR2 YYDKDF (reference sequence). Trimming removed 1 base from V and 7 bases from J; junction bases left unmatched: 7. In DNA form, the CDR3 reads TGTGCCACCAGCAGAGCAGCAGGGGGACGGAATGAGCAGTTCTTC. It encodes CATSRAAGGRNEQFF.

This rearrangement joins TRBV6-1 to TRBJ1-5; 11 bases match TRBD1. The CDR3 contains 18 residues. CDR1 is MNHNS and CDR2 is SASEGT in the germline V gene. Germline trimming cut 4 bases from V and 0 bases from J; bases unmatched to any gene: 8. The chain's CDR3 is CASSGRTGGSYSNQPQHF. As DNA, the CDR3 is TGTGCCAGCAGTGGAAGGACAGGGGGCTCCTATAGCAATCAGCCCCAGCATTTT.

The chain is built from TRBV11-1 and TRBJ1-5; no clear D gene. The CDR3 runs to 13 residues. With 4 bases removed from V and 5 bases from J, the gap between germline ends came to 9 bases. The germline V gene encodes CDR1 SGHAT and CDR2 FQDESV (reference sequence). This CDR3 is CASSSDTDQPQHF. DNA of the CDR3: TGTGCCAGCAGCTCAGACACCGATCAGCCCCAGCATTTT.

This clone occurred a few times. The chain combines TRBV7-2 with TRBJ1-6; D gene ambiguous. The V end was cut by 1 base, the J end by 9 bases, with 13 bases between. Germline loops: CDR1 SGHTA, CDR2 FQGNSA. This CDR3 is built from 15 residues. In DNA, the CDR3 is TGTGCCAGCAGCTTAGGGGCTCGGTACGCTTCACCCCTCCACTTT. Translated: CASSLGARYASPLHF.

The chain carries TRBV6-6 and TRBJ1-1; D unclear. Germline CDR1 is MNHNY and CDR2 is SVGAGI (reference sequence). V lost 0 bases to trimming and J lost 3 bases, with 5 bases between them. CDR3 length equals 13 residues. The CDR3 loop is CASSYSQYTEAFF. The CDR3 nucleotides read TGTGCCAGCAGTTACTCACAGTACACTGAAGCTTTCTTT.

This sequence joins TRBV7-9 and TRBJ2-2; weak D call: TRBD2 (5 bases). The V end was cut by 5 bases, the J end by 10 bases, with 20 bases between. Germline assignment: CDR1 SEHNR and CDR2 FQNEAQ (reference sequence). This CDR3 comprises 15 residues. The CDR3 spells CASSHMAGPPEELFF. The CDR3 nucleotides are TGTGCCAGCAGCCACATGGCGGGCCCTCCCGAGGAGCTGTTTTTT.

The CDR3, as DNA: TGTGCCAGTAGTAGAGGACAGCGCTATAATTCACCCCTCCACTTT. Amino acids: CASSRGQRYNSPLHF. This rearrangement joins TRBV19 to TRBJ1-6, with a possible D match to TRBD1 (6 bases). Germline assignment: CDR1 LNHDA and CDR2 SQIVND (reference sequence). The CDR3 is 15 amino acids. V gave up 4 bases and J gave up 3 bases, with 10 bases separating them.

This clone was seen just once. The V gene is TRBV28, the J gene TRBJ2-5; 8 positions match TRBD1. The DNA end lines up better with TRBJ2-7; the J call may be wrong. CDR3 size: 15 residues. Germline loops: CDR1 MDHEN, CDR2 SYDVKM. This CDR3 is CASLGPETGAYEQYF. CDR3 DNA: TGTGCCAGCCTGGGTCCCGAGACAGGGGCCTACGAGCAGTACTTC.

This chain joins TRBV18 and TRBJ1-5; 9 nucleotides line up with TRBD1. V lost 5 bases and J lost 1; bases outside the gene matches: 3. This CDR3 region has 15 residues. From germline, CDR1 is KGHSH and CDR2 LQKENI. The CDR3 protein is CASSATGGSNQPQHF. The DNA for the CDR3 is TGTGCCAGCTCAGCGACAGGGGGAAGCAATCAGCCCCAGCATTTT.

Points on this clone: The junction shows a germline mismatch at one end, possibly a read error. The genes are TRBV27 and TRBJ1-2; perhaps TRBD1 as D (5 bases). CDR1 and CDR2 (germline): MNHEY, SMNVEV (reference sequence). CDR3 length: 13 residues. The CDR3 sequence is CASSLGQGYGYTF. The DNA of the CDR3 is TGTGCCAGCAGTTTGGGGCAGGGTTATGGGTACACCTTC.

J is TRBJ2-5 and V is TRBV28; no firm D call. V was pared by 3 bases and J by 2 bases, with 13 bases between. This CDR3 spans 15 amino acids. Germline V gene data show CDR1 as MDHEN and CDR2 as SYDVKM. CDR3 coding DNA: TGTGCCAGCAGTTTGGTTATGGTGGAGCAAGAGACCCAGTACTTC. Translating gives CASSLVMVEQETQYF.

The chain couples TRBV7-8 to TRBJ1-3; 7 positions match TRBD1. V lost 4 bases to trimming and J lost 4 bases; unmatched junction nucleotides: 10. Germline V gives CDR1 SGHVS, CDR2 FQNEAQ. The CDR3 totals 16 residues. CDR3 residues: CASSYSGTAWGNTIYF. The CDR3 DNA is TGTGCCAGCAGCTATTCCGGGACAGCATGGGGAAACACCATATATTTT.

The chain combines TRBV5-5 with TRBJ2-4; TRBD1 might be the D (6 bases). The germline gives CDR1 SGHKS, CDR2 YYEKEE (reference sequence). The CDR3 is 18 residues long. With 4 bases removed from V and 0 bases from J, the gap between germline ends came to 20 bases. CDR3 loop: CASSHWAQGHSAKNIQYF. DNA of the CDR3: TGTGCCAGCAGCCATTGGGCACAGGGCCATTCAGCCAAAAACATTCAGTACTTC.

The chain combines TRBV12-5 with TRBJ1-1; D is unresolved. Trimming removed 6 bases at V and 5 bases at J, with 10 bases between. This CDR3 spans 12 amino acids. Germline assignment: CDR1 LGHNT and CDR2 FRNRAP. The CDR3: CASGRPGTEAFF. The CDR3 DNA sequence: TGTGCTAGTGGACGACCGGGTACTGAAGCTTTCTTT.

This clone was counted a few times. The chain combines TRBV5-1 with TRBJ2-2; the match to TRBD1 covers 8 bases. Germline trimming cut 5 bases from V and 0 bases from J; bases unmatched to any gene: 3. CDR3 length equals 15 residues. Germline loops: CDR1 SGHRS, CDR2 YFSETQ. Written as DNA, the CDR3 is TGCGCCAGCAGGCGACAGGGGACGAACACCGGGGAGCTGTTTTTT. Translation gives CASRRQGTNTGELFF.

The chain is built from TRBV5-1 and TRBJ2-7; TRBD1 matches 7 bases. This CDR3 has 13 amino acids. CDR1 SGHRS and CDR2 YFSETQ come from the germline V gene. Losses at the gene ends were 3 bases for V and 0 bases for J; bases not matched to a gene: 0. CDR3 amino acids: CASSWDSSYEQYF. CDR3 nucleotides: TGCGCCAGCAGCTGGGACAGCTCCTACGAGCAGTACTTC.

The rearrangement uses TRBV2 and TRBJ2-2; 8 positions match TRBD1. Germline V gives CDR1 SNHLY, CDR2 FYNNEI. The junction had 16 bases not matched to a gene; V was cut back by 7 bases and J by 6 bases. The CDR3 has 17 residues. CDR3 amino acids: CASNLQGASQSPGELFF. The CDR3 region has the DNA TGTGCCAGCAATCTCCAGGGGGCTTCCCAGTCCCCCGGGGAGCTGTTTTTT.

This sequence joins TRBV9 and TRBJ1-1; 8 positions agree with TRBD1. The germline V gene encodes CDR1 SGDLS and CDR2 YYNGEE. This CDR3 spans 16 amino acids. Unmatched junction bases numbered 11, after V lost 3 bases and J lost 4 bases. CDR3 nucleotide sequence: TGTGCCAGCAGCGCCTTGTACAGGGGGGAGGGCACTGAAGCTTTCTTT. Translating gives CASSALYRGEGTEAFF. Combining the CDR3 with reference TRBV9 and TRBJ1-1 gives the whole variable domain DSGVTQTPKHLITATGQRVTLRCSPRSGDLSVYWYQQSLDQGLQFLIQYYNGEERAKGNILERFSAQQFPDLHSELNLSSLELGDSALYFCASSALYRGEGTEAFFGQGTRLTVV.

The rearrangement joins TRBV7-2 to TRBJ1-1; 7 bases fit TRBD1. CDR3 length equals 13 residues. Germline V gene data show CDR1 as SGHTA and CDR2 as FQGNSA. V was pared by 5 bases and J by 7 bases, with 7 bases of the junction left unmatched. The CDR3 reads CASSRSDRIEAFF. The CDR3 DNA follows: TGTGCCAGCAGCCGATCGGACAGGATTGAAGCTTTCTTT.

The chain recombines TRBV18 with TRBJ1-1; no clear D gene. Trimming pared 3 bases from V and 4 bases from J, leaving 12 bases between. CDR3 size: 14 residues. CDR1 is KGHSH, CDR2 LQKENI, per germline. Here the CDR3 DNA reads TGTGCCAGCTCACCCACGGAGATGAGCACTGAAGCTTTCTTT. Amino acid sequence: CASSPTEMSTEAFF.

The J gene is TRBJ1-1, the V gene TRBV28; no clear D gene. In germline, CDR1 is MDHEN, CDR2 SYDVKM. Trimming took off 6 bases at V and 0 bases at J, with 8 bases between the two ends. The CDR3 sequence is 13 residues long. The CDR3 protein is CASRRVMNTEAFF. The DNA for the CDR3 is TGTGCCAGCAGGCGGGTTATGAACACTGAAGCTTTCTTT.

The V gene is TRBV7-2, the J gene TRBJ2-5, with 7 positions matching TRBD2. The CDR3 spans 14 residues. V was clipped by 1 base and J by 5 bases; unmatched bases: 4. The germline gives CDR1 SGHTA, CDR2 FQGNSA. CDR3 in DNA: TGTGCCAGCAGCTTAGTTCAGGGAGGGGAGACCCAGTACTTC. Its protein product is CASSLVQGGETQYF. Based on the CDR3 plus reference TRBV7-2 and TRBJ2-5, the full variable domain is GAGVSQSPSNKVTEKGKDVELRCDPISGHTALYWYRQSLGQGLEFLIYFQGNSAPDKSGLPSDRFSAERTGGSVSTLTIQRTQQEDSAVYLCASSLVQGGETQYFGPGTRLLVL.

The chain uses TRBV19 and TRBJ2-5; D is unresolved. The CDR3 loop spans 12 amino acids. Trimming stripped 3 bases from V and 5 bases from J, with 7 bases between. Per the germline V gene, CDR1 is LNHDA and CDR2 is SQIVND (reference sequence). The CDR3 nucleotides are TGTGCCAGTAGTATCCCCAGTGAGACCCAGTACTTC. Its protein is CASSIPSETQYF.